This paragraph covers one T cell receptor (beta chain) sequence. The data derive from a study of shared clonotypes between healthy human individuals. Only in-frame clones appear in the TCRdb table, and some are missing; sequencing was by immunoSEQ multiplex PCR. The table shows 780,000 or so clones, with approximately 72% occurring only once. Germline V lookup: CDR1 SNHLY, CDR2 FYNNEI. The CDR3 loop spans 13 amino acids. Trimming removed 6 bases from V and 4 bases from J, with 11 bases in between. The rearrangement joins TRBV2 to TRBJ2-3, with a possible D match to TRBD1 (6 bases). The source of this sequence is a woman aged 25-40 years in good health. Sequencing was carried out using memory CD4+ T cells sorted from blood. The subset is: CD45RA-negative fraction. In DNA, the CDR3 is TGTGCCAGCAGACCCACAGGGTCAGATACGCAGTATTTT. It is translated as CASRPTGSDTQYF.